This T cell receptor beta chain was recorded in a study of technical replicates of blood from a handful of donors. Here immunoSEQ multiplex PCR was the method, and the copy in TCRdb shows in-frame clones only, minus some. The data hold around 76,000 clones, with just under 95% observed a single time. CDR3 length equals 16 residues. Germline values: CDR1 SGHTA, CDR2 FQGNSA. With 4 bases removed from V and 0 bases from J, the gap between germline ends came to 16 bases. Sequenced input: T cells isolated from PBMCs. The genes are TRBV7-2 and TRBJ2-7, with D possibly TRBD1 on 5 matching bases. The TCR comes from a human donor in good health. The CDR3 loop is CASSSLLDRNSYEQYF. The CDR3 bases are TGTGCCAGCAGCTCCCTACTCGACAGAAACTCCTACGAGCAGTACTTC. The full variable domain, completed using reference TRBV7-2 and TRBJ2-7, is GAGVSQSPSNKVTEKGKDVELRCDPISGHTALYWYRQSLGQGLEFLIYFQGNSAPDKSGLPSDRFSAERTGGSVSTLTIQRTQQEDSAVYLCASSSLLDRNSYEQYFGPGTRLTVT.